This T cell receptor beta chain was retrieved from a study of T-cell reconstitution after alpha-beta-depleted transplantation in children. Germline assignment: CDR1 KGHSH and CDR2 LQKENI. There are 14 residues in the CDR3. V dropped 2 bases and J dropped 4 bases, with 11 bases sitting between them. In this sample, this clonotype turned up a few times. Preparation of the TCRbeta library involved a method that used unique molecular identifiers. A single record per CDR3 protein comes from TCRdb applying MiXCR to the PCR reads. The repertoire holds approximately 800,000 distinct CDR3 sequences, with approximately 15% as singletons.

The clonotype originates from a male patient between 5 and 17 years old who had a stem cell transplant for acute lymphoblastic leukemia, so the T cells may come from the graft donor. The sample in question was PBMCs, mostly from graft donor cells, obtained 360 days after TCRalphabeta/CD19-depleted stem cell transplant. The chain has TRBV18 and TRBJ2-5, with D possibly TRBD1 on 6 matching bases. CDR3 loop: CASSPTLRGETQYF. The CDR3 DNA is TGTGCCAGCTCACCAACTCTCAGGGGAGAGACCCAGTACTTC.